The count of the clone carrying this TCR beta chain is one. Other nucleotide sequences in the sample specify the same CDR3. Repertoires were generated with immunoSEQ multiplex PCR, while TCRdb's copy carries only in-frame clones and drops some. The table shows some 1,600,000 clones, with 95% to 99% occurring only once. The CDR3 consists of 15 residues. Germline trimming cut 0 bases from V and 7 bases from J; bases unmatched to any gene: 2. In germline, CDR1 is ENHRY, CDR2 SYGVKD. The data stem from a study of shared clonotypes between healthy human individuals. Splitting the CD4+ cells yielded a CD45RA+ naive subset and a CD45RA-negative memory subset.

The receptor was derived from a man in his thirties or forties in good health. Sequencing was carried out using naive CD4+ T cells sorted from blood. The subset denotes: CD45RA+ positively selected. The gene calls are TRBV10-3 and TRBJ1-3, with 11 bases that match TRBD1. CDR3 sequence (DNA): TGTGCCATCAGTGAGTCGGACAGGGGGCGGAACACCATATATTTT. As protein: CAISESDRGRNTIYF.